One and the same sample provided the 7 T cell receptor beta chains below, sequenced in a study of cytomegalovirus exposure and HLA in healthy donors. Both 60 Vbeta primers and 13 Jbeta primers went into the PCR. Using immunoSEQ multiplex PCR, the repertoire was profiled, and TCRdb retains in-frame clones only, with some absent. The table has some 120,000 clones, over 60% seen once. The sequenced sample was PBMCs. These receptors all stem from a young man in good health and CMV-seropositive.

This clone was detected only a few times. This chain links TRBV19 with TRBJ1-1, with D maybe TRBD1 (5 bases). The CDR3 loop spans 15 amino acids. In germline, CDR1 is LNHDA, CDR2 SQIVND (reference sequence). The V end was cut by 0 bases, the J end by 3 bases, with 11 bases between. This CDR3 is CASSIEGGRDTEAFF. DNA for the CDR3: TGTGCCAGTAGTATAGAGGGGGGACGCGACACTGAAGCTTTCTTT.

The CDR3 spells CASSLGRLGGRGATEAFF. The CDR3 DNA follows: TGTGCCAGCAGCTTAGGCCGTTTGGGGGGGCGCGGCGCCACTGAAGCTTTCTTT. The chain combines TRBV11-2 with TRBJ1-1, with D perhaps matching TRBD1 (6 bases). V shed 1 base and J shed 4 bases, with 22 bases lying between them. Germline V gene lookup returns CDR1 SGHAT and CDR2 FQNNGV. This CDR3 contains 18 residues. Supplemented by reference TRBV11-2 and TRBJ1-1, the full variable domain reads EAGVAQSPRYKIIEKRQSVAFWCNPISGHATLYWYQQILGQGPKLLIQFQNNGVVDDSQLPKDRFSAERLKGVDSTLKIQPAKLEDSAVYLCASSLGRLGGRGATEAFFGQGTRLTVV.

This chain links TRBV9 with TRBJ2-5, with 13 nucleotides matching TRBD2. The CDR3 contains 16 residues. CDR1 SGDLS and CDR2 YYNGEE come from the germline V gene. Germline trimming cut 4 bases from V and 2 bases from J; bases unmatched to any gene: 5. The chain's CDR3 is CASSPLTSGGQETQYF. The CDR3 coding sequence is TGTGCCAGCAGCCCTCTGACTAGCGGGGGGCAAGAGACCCAGTACTTC.

This clone was seen just once. A read error may account for a junction end that differs from germline. The rearrangement links TRBV7-9 to TRBJ1-3, with a weak D call TRBD1 (5 bases). CDR3 length: 16 amino acids. Looked up from germline, CDR1 is SEHNR and CDR2 is FQNEAQ (reference sequence). In DNA form, the CDR3 reads TGTTCCAGCAGCCCATCAGGGACTCGCTCTGGAAACACCATATATTTT. This translates into CSSSPSGTRSGNTIYF.

This clone was detected only a few times. The chain combines TRBV4-3 with TRBJ1-6; 8 positions agree with TRBD1. This CDR3 comprises 15 residues. V gave up 2 bases and J gave up 7 bases; unmatched junction bases: 4. The germline V gene has CDR1 LGHNA and CDR2 YSLEER. This CDR3 reads CASSQIRGPNSPLHF. The CDR3 DNA sequence: TGCGCCAGCAGCCAAATCAGGGGGCCCAATTCACCCCTCCACTTT.

The chain combines TRBV27 with TRBJ1-1; no reliable D call. From germline, CDR1 is MNHEY and CDR2 SMNVEV (reference sequence). Trimming left V 7 bases short and J 5 bases short, with 20 bases between. This CDR3 comprises 15 residues. The CDR3 DNA sequence: TGTGCCAGCACCCCAATGGCGGGGTCGGGGACTGAAGCTTTCTTT. This codes for CASTPMAGSGTEAFF.

The V gene is TRBV6-6, the J gene TRBJ2-5; D gene uncertain. Germline assignment: CDR1 MNHNY and CDR2 SVGAGI (reference sequence). The CDR3 totals 12 residues. V lost 5 bases, J lost 5 bases, and 9 bases lay in between. CDR3 sequence: CASSTVRETQYF. CDR3 DNA: TGTGCCAGCAGTACCGTCCGGGAGACCCAGTACTTC.